Below are 6 T cell receptor beta chains sequenced from a single sample in a study of shared clonotypes between healthy human individuals. The table came from immunoSEQ multiplex PCR; TCRdb's copy has only in-frame clones and leaves some out. The sample carries about 1.4 million clones, roughly 96% recorded once. The sample consisted of naive CD4+ T cells sorted from blood. The subset denotes: CD45RA+ positively selected. The receptors were gathered from a man aged 30 to 45 in good health.

This clone was found a few times. Other DNA sequences of this sample code for an identical CDR3. The J gene is TRBJ1-5, the V gene TRBV28; D is undetermined. The CDR3 has 10 amino acids. Trimming removed 3 bases from V and 9 bases from J, with 3 bases in between. Germline V gives CDR1 MDHEN, CDR2 SYDVKM. The CDR3 sequence: CASSFRPQHF. CDR3 bases: TGTGCCAGCAGTTTTAGGCCCCAGCATTTT.

The chain joins TRBV5-1 to TRBJ1-1, with 8 bases that match TRBD1. Germline CDR1 is SGHRS and CDR2 is YFSETQ. This CDR3 is 17 amino acids long. After removal of 0 bases from V and 0 bases from J, the junction contained 7 bases not matched to a gene. CDR3 loop: CASSLAAGGVMNTEAFF. CDR3 DNA sequence: TGCGCCAGCAGCTTGGCGGCAGGGGGCGTTATGAACACTGAAGCTTTCTTT.

The chain recombines TRBV2 with TRBJ1-2, with D tentatively TRBD1 (6 bases). Germline V CDR1 and CDR2: SNHLY, FYNNEI. The germline V and J ends were trimmed by 8 bases and 6 bases, with 19 bases remaining between them. The CDR3 has 14 amino acids. In nucleotides, the CDR3 is TGTGCCAGCCGCATCCGCCAGGGGCCCGATGGCTACACCTTC. It yields the protein CASRIRQGPDGYTF.

A note on this clone: Within the sample, other DNA sequences also encode this same CDR3. This chain links TRBV5-1 with TRBJ2-5, with D possibly being TRBD1 (6 bases). The CDR3 length is 15 residues. Looked up from germline, CDR1 is SGHRS and CDR2 is YFSETQ. Trimming took off 0 bases at V and 1 base at J, with 10 bases between the two ends. The DNA for the CDR3 is TGCGCCAGCAGCTTGGGGACAGCCCTCCAAGAGACCCAGTACTTC. Its translation is CASSLGTALQETQYF.

The CDR3 spells CASSLPGDYNEQFF. The CDR3 DNA is TGTGCCAGCTCATTACCGGGAGACTACAATGAGCAGTTCTTC. The chain joins TRBV18 to TRBJ2-1, with D possibly being TRBD2 (6 bases). Germline CDR1 is KGHSH and CDR2 is LQKENI. Trimming pared 5 bases from V and 3 bases from J, leaving 11 bases between. The CDR3 covers 14 residues.

The rearrangement uses TRBV6-1 and TRBJ2-3; perhaps TRBD2 as D (6 bases). The germline CDR1 and CDR2 sequences are MNHNS and SASEGT. Trimming left V 7 bases short and J 5 bases short, with 16 bases between. The CDR3 extends over 14 amino acids. The CDR3 DNA follows: TGTGCCAGCATGATGACTAGGCTAGGAGATACGCAGTATTTT. This gives the protein CASMMTRLGDTQYF.